This TCR beta chain was identified in a study of blood T cell repertoires in COVID-19. As for the study in general: Specimens from acute and convalescent COVID-19 originated in the United States, Italy and Spain.

Original data processing: Amplification from reference gene primers served as the basis for estimated nucleated cell counts. Sequencing used immunoSEQ multiplex PCR; TCRdb keeps in-frame clones, though not all of them. V, J and clone size are taken as reported in that table, and D and trimming were inferred from the DNA itself. This sample has some 220,000 clones, with around 80% found just once. The CDR3 contains 15 residues. Germline assignment: CDR1 KGHSH and CDR2 LQKENI. V trimming: 3 bases; J trimming: 7 bases; junction bases outside the gene matches: 9. This chain joins TRBV18 and TRBJ2-1, with 7 bases matching TRBD1. This TCR was recovered from a man in his forties or fifties with active or convalescent COVID-19. The sequencing sample was made of peripheral blood. CDR3 in amino acids: CASSPNPNRGNEQFF. The CDR3 nucleotides read TGTGCCAGCTCACCTAACCCAAACAGGGGAAATGAGCAGTTCTTC.